This T cell receptor beta chain was identified during a study of blood T cell repertoires in COVID-19. There are 15 residues in the CDR3. Germline V gene lookup returns CDR1 MNHEY and CDR2 SVGAGI. Trimming removed 7 bases from V and 4 bases from J; junction bases left unmatched: 8. Individuals aged roughly 18 to 100 years were recruited from 24 US areas. Method: immunoSEQ multiplex PCR; TCRdb's copy keeps in-frame clones and lacks some. The sample records approximately 300,000 clones, approximately 84% being singletons. The sample taken for sequencing was PBMCs or T cells enriched from blood (not recorded which). The receptor comes from a woman in her late teens or twenties who had recovered from COVID-19. The chain links TRBV6-5 to TRBJ2-5, with TRBD2 identical over 11 bases. In nucleotides, the CDR3 is TGTGCCAGCAAGGGTAGCGGGAGGGCCGGAGAGACCCAGTACTTC. Its protein product is CASKGSGRAGETQYF.